This T cell receptor (beta chain) originates from a study of identical twins. Study findings and constraints: Models underpredicted monozygotic twin sharing of out-of-frame TCR alpha. Zero-insertion results could be subject to partial confounding by invariant MAIT and iNKT cells. Out-of-frame alpha sequences common to twins were enriched for low generation probability.

A template switching step contributed a universal primer site, while unique molecular identifiers were present in the cDNA. TCRdb reanalysed the 5' RACE reads using MiXCR and keeps one entry per CDR3 protein. The data hold 1.5 million to 2 million distinct CDR3 sequences, with 25% to 35% observed a single time. Note on this clonotype: Its specificity is not known.

The CDR3 consists of 16 residues. Germline loops: CDR1 MNHEY, CDR2 SMNVEV (reference sequence). The V end was cut by 6 bases, the J end by 4 bases, with 21 bases between. The chain combines TRBV27 with TRBJ1-2, with D tentatively TRBD1 (6 bases). Input material: cord blood. This clonotype was sampled from a newborn girl in good health. The CDR3 DNA sequence: TGTGCCAGCAGCTATACGACGGCAGGGGCTTCCTATGGCTACACCTTC. Amino acids: CASSYTTAGASYGYTF.